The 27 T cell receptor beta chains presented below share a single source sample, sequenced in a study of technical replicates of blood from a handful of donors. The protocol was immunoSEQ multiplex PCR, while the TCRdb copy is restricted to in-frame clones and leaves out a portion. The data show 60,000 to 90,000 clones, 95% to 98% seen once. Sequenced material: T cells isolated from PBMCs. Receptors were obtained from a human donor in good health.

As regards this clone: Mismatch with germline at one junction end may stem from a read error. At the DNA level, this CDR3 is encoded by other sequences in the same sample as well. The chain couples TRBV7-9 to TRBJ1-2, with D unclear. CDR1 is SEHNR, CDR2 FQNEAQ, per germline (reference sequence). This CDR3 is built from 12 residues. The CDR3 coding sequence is TGCGCCAGCAGCACGGAGAACTATGGCTACACCTTC. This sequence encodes CASSTENYGYTF.

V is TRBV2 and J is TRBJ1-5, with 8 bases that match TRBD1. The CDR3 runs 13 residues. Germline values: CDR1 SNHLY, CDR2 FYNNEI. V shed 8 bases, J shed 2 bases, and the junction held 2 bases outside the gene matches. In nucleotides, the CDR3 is TGTGCCAGCCAGGGACAGGGCAATCAGCCCCAGCATTTT. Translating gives CASQGQGNQPQHF. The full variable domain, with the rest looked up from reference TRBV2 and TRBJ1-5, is EPEVTQTPSHQVTQMGQEVILRCVPISNHLYFYWYRQILGQKVEFLVSFYNNEISEKSEIFDDQFSVERPDGSNFTLKIRSTKLEDSAMYFCASQGQGNQPQHFGDGTRLSIL.

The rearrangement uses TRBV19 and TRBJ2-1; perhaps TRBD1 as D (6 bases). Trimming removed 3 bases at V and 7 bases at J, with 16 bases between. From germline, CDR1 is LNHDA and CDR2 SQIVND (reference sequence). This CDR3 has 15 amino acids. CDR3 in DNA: TGTGCCAGTAGTATCGATGTTGGGGGCGGGAATGAGCAGTTCTTC. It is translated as CASSIDVGGGNEQFF.

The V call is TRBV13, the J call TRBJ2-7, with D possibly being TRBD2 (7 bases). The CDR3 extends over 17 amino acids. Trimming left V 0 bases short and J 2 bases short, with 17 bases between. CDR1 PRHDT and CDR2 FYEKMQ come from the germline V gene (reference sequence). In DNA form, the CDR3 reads TGTGCCAGCAGCTTAGGAAGCGACGGGGGGCCGACCTACGAGCAGTACTTC. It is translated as CASSLGSDGGPTYEQYF.

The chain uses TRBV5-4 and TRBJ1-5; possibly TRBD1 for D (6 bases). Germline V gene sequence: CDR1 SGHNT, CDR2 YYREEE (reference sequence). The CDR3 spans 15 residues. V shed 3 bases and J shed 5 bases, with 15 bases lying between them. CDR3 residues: CASSSDSNVDQPQHF. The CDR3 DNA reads TGTGCCAGCAGCTCGGACAGCAATGTGGATCAGCCCCAGCATTTT.

CDR3: CASSETDRGNQPQHF. For the CDR3, the DNA is TGTGCCAGCAGTGAAACTGACAGGGGCAATCAGCCCCAGCATTTT. This chain links TRBV6-1 with TRBJ1-5, with 7 bases aligning to TRBD1. The germline gives CDR1 MNHNS, CDR2 SASEGT. This CDR3 region has 15 residues. Unmatched junction bases numbered 3, after V lost 2 bases and J lost 2 bases.

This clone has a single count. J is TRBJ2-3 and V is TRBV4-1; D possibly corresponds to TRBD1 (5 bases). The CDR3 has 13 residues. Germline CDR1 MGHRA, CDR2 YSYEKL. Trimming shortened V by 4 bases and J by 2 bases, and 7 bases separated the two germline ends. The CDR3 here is CASSPGATDTQYF. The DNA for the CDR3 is TGCGCCAGCAGCCCTGGGGCCACAGATACGCAGTATTTT.

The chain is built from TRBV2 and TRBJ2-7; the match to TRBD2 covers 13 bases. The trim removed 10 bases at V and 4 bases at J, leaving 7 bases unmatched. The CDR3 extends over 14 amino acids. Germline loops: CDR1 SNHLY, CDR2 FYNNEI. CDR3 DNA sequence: TGTGCCAACATAAGGACTAGCGGGGGTTACGAGCAGTACTTC. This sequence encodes CANIRTSGGYEQYF.

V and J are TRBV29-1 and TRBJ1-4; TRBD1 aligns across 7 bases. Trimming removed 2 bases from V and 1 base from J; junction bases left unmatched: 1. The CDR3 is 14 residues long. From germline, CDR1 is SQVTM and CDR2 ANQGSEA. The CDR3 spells CSVEQGGTNEKLFF. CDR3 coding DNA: TGCAGCGTTGAACAGGGGGGAACTAATGAAAAACTGTTTTTT.

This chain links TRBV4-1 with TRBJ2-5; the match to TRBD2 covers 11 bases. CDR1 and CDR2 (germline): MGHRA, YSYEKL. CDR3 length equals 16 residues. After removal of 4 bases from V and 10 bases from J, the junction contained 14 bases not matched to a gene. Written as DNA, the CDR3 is TGCGCCAGCAGCCCCCGGGTAGCGGGAGGGGTGGGCGACCAGTACTTC. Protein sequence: CASSPRVAGGVGDQYF.

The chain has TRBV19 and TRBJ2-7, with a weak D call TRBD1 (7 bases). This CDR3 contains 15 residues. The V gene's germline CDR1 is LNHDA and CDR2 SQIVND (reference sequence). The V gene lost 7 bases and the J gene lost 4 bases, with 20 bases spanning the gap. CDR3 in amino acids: CASKLKGAGGYEQYF. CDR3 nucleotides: TGTGCCAGTAAACTTAAGGGGGCCGGGGGTTACGAGCAGTACTTC.

This chain's CDR3 is CASRGQGAGNTIYF. For the CDR3, the DNA is TGTGCCAGCAGGGGACAGGGGGCTGGAAACACCATATATTTT. The rearrangement uses TRBV28 and TRBJ1-3, with 11 bases fitting TRBD1. The germline CDR1 and CDR2 sequences are MDHEN and SYDVKM. This CDR3 comprises 14 residues. The J segment lost 2 bases and the V segment lost 6 bases, leaving 0 bases of the junction unmatched.

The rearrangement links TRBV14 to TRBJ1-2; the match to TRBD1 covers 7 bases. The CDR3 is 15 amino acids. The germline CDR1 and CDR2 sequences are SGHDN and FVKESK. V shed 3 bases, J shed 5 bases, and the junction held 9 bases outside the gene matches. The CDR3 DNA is TGTGCCAGCAGCCATCCGCTGACAGGGCAGTATGGCTACACCTTC. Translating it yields CASSHPLTGQYGYTF.

Here the CDR3 DNA reads TGTGCTAGTGGTTTCACCTTCACGGGACAGGGGACCTACGAGCAGTACTTC. Residues: CASGFTFTGQGTYEQYF. V gene TRBV12-5 combines with J gene TRBJ2-7, with TRBD1 matching over 10 bases. V shed 3 bases, J shed 2 bases, and the junction held 10 bases outside the gene matches. Looked up from germline, CDR1 is LGHNT and CDR2 is FRNRAP. This CDR3 has 17 amino acids. Full variable domain (missing parts from reference TRBV12-5 and TRBJ2-7): DARVTQTPRHKVTEMGQEVTMRCQPILGHNTVFWYRQTMMQGLELLAYFRNRAPLDDSGMPKDRFSAEMPDATLATLKIQPSEPRDSAVYFCASGFTFTGQGTYEQYFGPGTRLTVT.

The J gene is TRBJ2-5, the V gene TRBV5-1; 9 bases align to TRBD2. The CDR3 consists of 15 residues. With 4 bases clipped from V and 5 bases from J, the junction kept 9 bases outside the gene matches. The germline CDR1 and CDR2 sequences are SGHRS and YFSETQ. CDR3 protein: CASSQGLAREETQYF. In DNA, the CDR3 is TGCGCCAGCAGCCAAGGACTAGCGAGGGAGGAGACCCAGTACTTC.

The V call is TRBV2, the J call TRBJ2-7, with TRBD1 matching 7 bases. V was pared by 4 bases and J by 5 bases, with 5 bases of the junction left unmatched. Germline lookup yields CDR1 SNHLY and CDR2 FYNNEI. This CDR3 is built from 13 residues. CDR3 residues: CASSGQGINEQYF. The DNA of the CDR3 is TGTGCCAGCAGTGGACAGGGCATCAACGAGCAGTACTTC.

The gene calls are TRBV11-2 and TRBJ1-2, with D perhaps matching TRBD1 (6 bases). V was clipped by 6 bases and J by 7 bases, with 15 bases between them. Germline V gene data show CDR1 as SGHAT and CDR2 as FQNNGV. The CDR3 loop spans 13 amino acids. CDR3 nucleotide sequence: TGTGCCAGCAGGGGTACAGGGAAGTTTGGCTACACCTTC. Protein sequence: CASRGTGKFGYTF.

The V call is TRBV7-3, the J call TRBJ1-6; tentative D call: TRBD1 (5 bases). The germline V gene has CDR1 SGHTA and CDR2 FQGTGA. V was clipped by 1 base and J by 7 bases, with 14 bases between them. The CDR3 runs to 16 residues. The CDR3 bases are TGTGCCAGCAGCTTAAACTCGGCAGGGAAAAATTCACCCCTCCACTTT. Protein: CASSLNSAGKNSPLHF.

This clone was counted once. The CDR3 DNA sequence: TGTGCCAGCAGTTATTCTAATGAGCAGTTCTTC. It yields the protein CASSYSNEQFF. The chain combines TRBV6-5 with TRBJ2-1; no definite D call. The CDR3 runs 11 residues. Germline CDR1 MNHEY, CDR2 SVGAGI. Trimming removed 3 bases at V and 7 bases at J, with 4 bases between.

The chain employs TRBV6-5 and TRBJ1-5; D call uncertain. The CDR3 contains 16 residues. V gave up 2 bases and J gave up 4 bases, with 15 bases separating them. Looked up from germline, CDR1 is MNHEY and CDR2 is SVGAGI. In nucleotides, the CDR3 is TGTGCCAGCAGTTACCGCGCAGGTGGTGTTAATCAGCCCCAGCATTTT. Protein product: CASSYRAGGVNQPQHF.

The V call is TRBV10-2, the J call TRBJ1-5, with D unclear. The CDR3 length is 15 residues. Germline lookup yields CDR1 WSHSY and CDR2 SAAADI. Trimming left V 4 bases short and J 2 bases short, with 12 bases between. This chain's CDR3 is CASSAAGTGNQPQHF. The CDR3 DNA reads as TGCGCCAGCAGTGCGGCGGGCACGGGCAATCAGCCCCAGCATTTT.

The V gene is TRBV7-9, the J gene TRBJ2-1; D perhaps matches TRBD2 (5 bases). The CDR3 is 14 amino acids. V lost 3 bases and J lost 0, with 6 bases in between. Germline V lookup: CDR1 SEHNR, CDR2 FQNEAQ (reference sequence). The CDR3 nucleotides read TGTGCCAGCAGCTTGGGGAGCTCCTACAATGAGCAGTTCTTC. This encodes CASSLGSSYNEQFF.

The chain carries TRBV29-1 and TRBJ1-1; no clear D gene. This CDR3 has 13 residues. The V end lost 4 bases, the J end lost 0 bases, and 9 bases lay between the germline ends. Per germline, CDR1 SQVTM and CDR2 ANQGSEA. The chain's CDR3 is CSVGRRMNTEAFF. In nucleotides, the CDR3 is TGCAGCGTTGGTCGCAGGATGAACACTGAAGCTTTCTTT.

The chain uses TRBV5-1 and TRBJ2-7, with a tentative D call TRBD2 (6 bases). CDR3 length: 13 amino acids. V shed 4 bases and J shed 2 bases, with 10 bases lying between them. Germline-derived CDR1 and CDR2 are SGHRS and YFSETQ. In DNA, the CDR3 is TGCGCCAGCAGCGCCGGGACTCCCTACGAGCAGTACTTC. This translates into CASSAGTPYEQYF.

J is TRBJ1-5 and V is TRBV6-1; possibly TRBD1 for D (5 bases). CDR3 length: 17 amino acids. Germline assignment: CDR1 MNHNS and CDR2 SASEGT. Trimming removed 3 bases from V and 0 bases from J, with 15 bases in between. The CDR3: CASSEKGGGISNQPQHF. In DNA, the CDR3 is TGTGCCAGCAGTGAGAAAGGCGGGGGGATTAGCAATCAGCCCCAGCATTTT.

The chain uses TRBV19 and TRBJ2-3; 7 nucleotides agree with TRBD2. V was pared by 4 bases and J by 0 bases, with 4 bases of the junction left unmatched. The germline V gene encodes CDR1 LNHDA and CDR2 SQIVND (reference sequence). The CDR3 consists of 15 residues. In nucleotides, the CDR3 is TGTGCCAGTAGTACTAGCGGATCTAGCACAGATACGCAGTATTTT. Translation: CASSTSGSSTDTQYF.

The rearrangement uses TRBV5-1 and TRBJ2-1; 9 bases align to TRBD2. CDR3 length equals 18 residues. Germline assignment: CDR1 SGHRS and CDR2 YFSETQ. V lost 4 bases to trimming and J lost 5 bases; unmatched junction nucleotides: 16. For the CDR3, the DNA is TGCGCCAGCAGCCCAGTCCGAGCTAGCGGGGATATTAACAATGAGCAGTTCTTC. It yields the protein CASSPVRASGDINNEQFF.